Following are 8 T cell receptor beta chains from one sample sequenced in a study of shared clonotypes between healthy human individuals. Repertoires were generated with immunoSEQ multiplex PCR, while TCRdb's copy carries only in-frame clones and drops some. The sample shows approximately 88,000 clones, roughly three quarters of them seen only once. Sequenced material: memory CD8+ T cells sorted from blood. Subset of the sample: CD45RO+ cells pooled with CCR7-negative TemRA cells. The source is a young man in good health.

The chain links TRBV11-2 to TRBJ1-5; 7 bases map to TRBD1. Germline values: CDR1 SGHAT, CDR2 FQNNGV. The CDR3 extends over 13 amino acids. V lost 2 bases, J lost 7 bases, and 2 bases stayed unmatched. The DNA of the CDR3 is TGTGCCAGCAGCTTACAGGGGGACCAGCCCCAGCATTTT. Its translation is CASSLQGDQPQHF. The full variable domain, its missing parts supplied by reference TRBV11-2 and TRBJ1-5, is EAGVAQSPRYKIIEKRQSVAFWCNPISGHATLYWYQQILGQGPKLLIQFQNNGVVDDSQLPKDRFSAERLKGVDSTLKIQPAKLEDSAVYLCASSLQGDQPQHFGDGTRLSIL.

The rearrangement links TRBV19 to TRBJ2-1; a weak D match, TRBD1 (6 bases). The CDR3 is made up of 12 amino acids. From germline, CDR1 is LNHDA and CDR2 SQIVND (reference sequence). The V end was cut by 10 bases, the J end by 6 bases, with 13 bases between. CDR3 bases: TGTGCCACGCGGACAGCAGTCAATGAGCAGTTCTTC. This sequence encodes CATRTAVNEQFF.

The gene calls are TRBV19 and TRBJ1-5; no clear D. The germline V gene has CDR1 LNHDA and CDR2 SQIVND (reference sequence). The CDR3 is made up of 15 amino acids. V was clipped by 7 bases and J by 0 bases, with 13 bases between them. This CDR3 is CASNGQIYSNQPQHF. The CDR3 nucleotides read TGTGCCAGTAACGGGCAGATTTATAGCAATCAGCCCCAGCATTTT.

The chain employs TRBV9 and TRBJ2-7; possibly TRBD2 for D (5 bases). The V end was cut by 4 bases, the J end by 2 bases, with 13 bases between. The CDR3 extends over 14 amino acids. The germline V gene encodes CDR1 SGDLS and CDR2 YYNGEE. CDR3 residues: CASSPHGDTYEQYF. The CDR3 coding sequence is TGTGCCAGCAGCCCCCACGGGGATACCTACGAGCAGTACTTC.

The rearrangement uses TRBV30 and TRBJ1-4; D not resolved. The CDR3 spans 14 residues. V was pared by 0 bases and J by 7 bases, with 12 bases between. Germline V CDR1 and CDR2: GTSNPN, SVGIG (reference sequence). For the CDR3, the DNA is TGTGCCTGGAGTGTAACGGGGTATAGTGAAAAACTGTTTTTT. Amino acids: CAWSVTGYSEKLFF.

This clone qualifies as medium-sized. The chain combines TRBV11-1 with TRBJ2-1, with D possibly TRBD1 on 5 matching bases. The V end was cut by 1 base, the J end by 8 bases, with 9 bases between. This CDR3 region has 13 residues. The germline V gene has CDR1 SGHAT and CDR2 FQDESV (reference sequence). The CDR3 region is CASSLGQSHEQFF. The CDR3, as DNA: TGTGCCAGCAGCTTAGGACAGTCCCATGAGCAGTTCTTC. Looking up the rest from reference TRBV11-1 and TRBJ2-1 gives the full variable domain: EAEVAQSPRYKITEKSQAVAFWCDPISGHATLYWYRQILGQGPELLVQFQDESVVDDSQLPKDRFSAERLKGVDSTLKIQPAELGDSAMYLCASSLGQSHEQFFGPGTRLTVL.

The chain uses TRBV6-6 and TRBJ2-1; 14 bases align to TRBD2. The CDR3 has 15 amino acids. Germline V CDR1 and CDR2: MNHNY, SVGAGI (reference sequence). V shed 6 bases and J 6 bases; nucleotides not matched to a gene: 4. Written as DNA, the CDR3 is TGTGCCAGCAGCGGAGGGACTAGCGGGGGCAATGAGCAGTTCTTC. Its protein is CASSGGTSGGNEQFF.

V gene TRBV7-1 combines with J gene TRBJ2-1; the D is unclear. TRBV7-1 is placed among ORFs of uncertain function. V gave up 5 bases and J gave up 0 bases, with 11 bases separating them. The CDR3 has 15 residues. The CDR3, as DNA: TGTGCCAGCAGCGCCCTAGAAAGCTCCTACAATGAGCAGTTCTTC. It specifies CASSALESSYNEQFF.